This entry describes one T cell receptor beta chain. Antigen specificity is unknown. Germline CDR1 is MDHEN and CDR2 is SYDVKM. V lost 2 bases, J lost 5 bases, and 18 bases lay in between. The CDR3 spans 16 residues. The study reverse transcribed the entire isolated RNA, so it sequenced expressed TCRB transcripts. Assay: immunoSEQ multiplex PCR; the TCRdb copy retains only in-frame clones and omits some. The table records 350,000 to 450,000 clones, approximately 15% of them present only once. The sample comes from a study of beta chain features in type 1 diabetes. The study, taken as a whole, reports: The study notes PCR might favor shorter templates equally in patients and controls. VDJ junctions in type 1 diabetes patients carried more deletions and fewer insertions. Moderately but significantly shorter TCRB CDR3s were found in Type 1 diabetes patients in all four CD4+ subsets.

Blood was drawn once from each donor into heparinised tubes. The draws averaged about 110 mL. Sequencing was done on a sample of naive CD4+ T cells from blood. V is TRBV28 and J is TRBJ1-2, with D possibly matching TRBD1 (5 bases). The TCR was taken from a woman aged 18-29 years in good health. Written as DNA, the CDR3 is TGTGCCAGCAGTTTAGGAGGGGCGACCTCACCATATGGCTACACCTTC. This encodes CASSLGGATSPYGYTF.